This T cell receptor (beta chain) was documented in a study of control samples from healthy donors and cancer patients. Germline-derived CDR1 and CDR2 are DFQATT and SNEGSKA (reference sequence). Trimming took 3 bases from V and 2 from J, leaving 11 bases between them. This CDR3 comprises 13 residues. Here immunoSEQ multiplex PCR was the method, and the copy in TCRdb shows in-frame clones only, minus some. The sample includes about 61,000 clones, around 91% of them seen just once. The source material was PBMCs. This receptor was taken from a man between 60 and 70 years old with colorectal cancer. The rearrangement uses TRBV20-1 and TRBJ2-7, with D unresolved. The CDR3 region is CSASGPATYEQYF. Written as DNA, the CDR3 is TGCAGTGCTAGTGGTCCGGCAACCTACGAGCAGTACTTC.